In its sample, the clone carrying this T cell receptor beta chain was seen many times. This specimen comes from a study of T-cell reconstitution after alpha-beta-depleted transplantation in children. Germline lookup yields CDR1 DFQATT and CDR2 SNEGSKA (reference sequence). CDR3 length: 16 amino acids. The J segment lost 4 bases and the V segment lost 2 bases, leaving 10 bases of the junction unmatched. Researchers prepared the TCRbeta library using unique molecular identifiers, the study reports. Each CDR3 protein gets one entry after TCRdb re-called the PCR reads with MiXCR. This sample has roughly 170,000 distinct CDR3 sequences, with about 6.8% found just once.

This TCR came from a human donor who donated a stem cell graft to a child with Wiskott-Aldrich syndrome. The genes are TRBV20-1 and TRBJ2-1; 8 positions match TRBD1. The input for sequencing was PBMCs from the stem cell graft donor, taken from the stem cell graft. This CDR3 reads CSARTNDRGVYNEQFF. CDR3 sequence (DNA): TGCAGTGCTAGAACAAATGACAGGGGAGTATACAATGAGCAGTTCTTC.